The 8 T cell receptor beta chains below all came from one sample that was sequenced in a study of T cell changes during pregnancy in multiple sclerosis. Only in-frame clones appear in the TCRdb table, and some are missing; sequencing was by immunoSEQ multiplex PCR. This sample has under 45,000 clones, with around 93% found just once. The sequences come from CD4+ T cells from peripheral blood mononuclear cells, collected after pregnancy. These receptors all come from a female donor with multiple sclerosis, enrolled in a pregnancy study.

V is TRBV5-1 and J is TRBJ2-7, with D perhaps TRBD2 (5 bases). This CDR3 is 12 amino acids long. The V and J ends lost 6 bases and 5 bases respectively, with 12 bases between them. Germline values: CDR1 SGHRS, CDR2 YFSETQ. CDR3 in amino acids: CASTLPGDEQYF. For the CDR3, the DNA is TGCGCCAGCACACTCCCCGGGGACGAGCAGTACTTC.

In DNA form, the CDR3 reads TGTGCCAGCAGCTCGACAGGGAACACTGAAGCTTTCTTT. This sequence encodes CASSSTGNTEAFF. The V call is TRBV11-3, the J call TRBJ1-1; D may be TRBD1 (6 bases). This CDR3 region has 13 residues. V lost 4 bases and J lost 1, with 7 bases in between. The V gene's germline CDR1 is SGHNT and CDR2 YENEEA.

The V call is TRBV5-1, the J call TRBJ2-1, with 14 bases matching TRBD2. This CDR3 region has 18 residues. Germline assignment: CDR1 SGHRS and CDR2 YFSETQ. V dropped 0 bases and J dropped 5; count of bases not matched to a gene: 7. CDR3 coding DNA: TGCGCCAGCAGCTTGGGACTAGCGGGGGGGCGGATCGACAATGAGCAGTTCTTC. It yields the protein CASSLGLAGGRIDNEQFF.

This rearrangement joins TRBV19 to TRBJ1-5, with D uncertain. This CDR3 has 14 amino acids. Trimming stripped 3 bases from V and 6 bases from J, with 12 bases between. Germline CDR1 and CDR2: LNHDA and SQIVND (reference sequence). Here the CDR3 DNA reads TGTGCCAGTAGTATTGAGGAGGGCCGTCAGCCCCAGCATTTT. Its protein is CASSIEEGRQPQHF.

The rearrangement links TRBV5-4 to TRBJ1-1, with D possibly TRBD1 on 5 matching bases. CDR1 SGHNT and CDR2 YYREEE come from the germline V gene (reference sequence). The CDR3 contains 16 residues. Deletions cut 7 bases from V and 4 bases from J, with 23 bases between. The CDR3 DNA reads TGTGCCAGCGCTCCCGGGACCGGGAGTTTTAGCACTGAAGCTTTCTTT. Translation: CASAPGTGSFSTEAFF.

V is TRBV18 and J is TRBJ1-1; D is uncertain. Germline V gene data show CDR1 as KGHSH and CDR2 as LQKENI. The length of the CDR3 is 13 residues. Trimming pared 3 bases from V and 4 bases from J, leaving 9 bases between. CDR3: CASSPPSGTEAFF. In DNA form, the CDR3 reads TGTGCCAGCTCACCTCCTAGCGGCACTGAAGCTTTCTTT.

The J gene is TRBJ2-7, the V gene TRBV14; possibly TRBD1 for D (5 bases). Trimming pared 2 bases from V and 6 bases from J, leaving 11 bases between. The CDR3 extends over 13 amino acids. CDR1 SGHDN and CDR2 FVKESK come from the germline V gene. This CDR3 is CASSQFRAGEQYF. CDR3 DNA: TGTGCCAGCAGCCAATTCAGGGCTGGCGAGCAGTACTTC.

The chain joins TRBV6-1 to TRBJ2-1; D is perhaps TRBD1 (6 bases). This CDR3 comprises 16 residues. V was trimmed by 4 bases and J by 6 bases, leaving 19 bases between them. Germline V gene lookup returns CDR1 MNHNS and CDR2 SASEGT. For the CDR3, the DNA is TGTGCCAGCAGTGCAGAAGTACAGGGTTTTGGCAATGAGCAGTTCTTC. This codes for CASSAEVQGFGNEQFF.